In this sample, the clone carrying this TCR beta chain turned up a few times. Its specificity is not known. Next came a second PCR, run for about 6 to 11 cycles, which used a sample-barcoded 5' primer along with a J-beta primer mix. TCRdb re-called the 5' RACE reads through MiXCR, storing one row per CDR3 protein. The sample shows 870,000 or so distinct CDR3 sequences, less than 35% of them seen only once. The data are from a study of blood T cells in healthy people across ages. Study-wide points: As age increased, TCR beta diversity per million T cells fell in a roughly linear fashion.

The sequenced sample consisted of blood. This sequence was found in a woman older than 75 in good health.

This CDR3 reads CAGIPAVGETQYF. The CDR3 DNA reads as TGTGCCGGCATCCCAGCGGTCGGGGAGACCCAGTACTTC. V and J are TRBV7-8 and TRBJ2-7, with a possible D match to TRBD2 (5 bases). The assigned J gene may be wrong: the sequence end matches TRBJ2-5 better. Germline V gene data show CDR1 as SGHVS and CDR2 as FQNEAQ. This CDR3 has 13 amino acids.